This entry lists 4 T cell receptor beta chains sequenced from one sample in a study of vaccination effects on CD4 cells after COVID-19. Measured with immunoSEQ multiplex PCR; TCRdb has only the in-frame clones, and not every one. The sample carries tens of thousands of clones, less than 75% recorded once. These TCRs' antigens remain unknown. A roughly 10-day culture period preceded the isolation of CD4+ T cells. As their vaccination, participants received two doses of either BNT162b2 or mRNA-1273. Specimen: CD4+ T cells from PBMCs cultured without peptide, collected after COVID-19 vaccination. These receptors were taken from a human donor who received a COVID-19 vaccine.

This chain joins TRBV28 and TRBJ1-5, with TRBD1 as a possible D gene (6 bases). The CDR3 contains 15 residues. From germline, CDR1 is MDHEN and CDR2 SYDVKM. V lost 7 bases and J lost 0, with 13 bases in between. Here the CDR3 reads CASIQGSYSNQPQHF. DNA of the CDR3: TGTGCCAGCATTCAGGGGTCGTATAGCAATCAGCCCCAGCATTTT.

The chain has TRBV19 and TRBJ2-6; D assignment may be TRBD1 or TRBD2 (5 bases each). Germline CDR1 is LNHDA and CDR2 is SQIVND (reference sequence). Trimming left V 4 bases short and J 2 bases short, with 18 bases between. The CDR3 extends over 18 amino acids. The CDR3 protein is CASSRLGTPQPGANVLTF. The CDR3 nucleotides are TGTGCCAGTAGTAGACTCGGGACCCCCCAACCTGGGGCCAACGTCCTGACTTTC.

CDR3 loop: CASSYVGNYGYTF. For the CDR3, the DNA is TGTGCCAGCAGTTACGTAGGAAACTATGGCTACACCTTC. The gene calls are TRBV6-5 and TRBJ1-2; D not certain. Germline-derived CDR1 and CDR2 are MNHEY and SVGAGI. V was trimmed by 2 bases and J by 2 bases, leaving 6 bases between them. The CDR3 is made up of 13 amino acids.

V is TRBV6-6 and J is TRBJ2-5; D is unclear. V lost 4 bases and J lost 3, with 12 bases in between. This CDR3 spans 14 amino acids. CDR1 is MNHNY, CDR2 SVGAGI, per germline (reference sequence). The CDR3 is CASSLRGMEETQYF. Here the CDR3 DNA reads TGTGCCAGCAGTTTGAGAGGAATGGAAGAGACCCAGTACTTC.